This T cell receptor beta chain came from a study of blood T cell repertoires in COVID-19. Study-level information: Donors in the United States, Italy and Spain gave samples during acute or convalescent COVID-19. Sources were T cells, B-cell-depleted T cells, or PBMCs; the material itself was cDNA or gDNA.

Per the study methods: Nucleated cell counts were estimated from reference gene primer amplification. Produced via immunoSEQ multiplex PCR; TCRdb's table is partial and in-frame only. V and J calls and clone size are as listed in that table; D and trimming were resolved from the DNA. The data hold roughly 140,000 clones, with 80% to 90% observed a single time. This CDR3 has 16 amino acids. V lost 2 bases and J 7 bases, leaving 18 bases between the germline ends. Germline-derived CDR1 and CDR2 are LNHNV and YYDKDF (reference sequence). The TCR comes from a woman in her forties with acute or convalescent COVID-19. The V gene is TRBV15, the J gene TRBJ1-5; D is perhaps TRBD1 (5 bases). Sequenced material: peripheral blood. The CDR3 region has the DNA TGTGCCACCAGCAGAAGCGCACCTGTGAAGGGGCAGCCCCAGCATTTT. This codes for CATSRSAPVKGQPQHF.